What follows are 2 T cell receptor beta chains derived from one specimen sequenced in a study of OX40 agonist ivuxolimab in advanced cancers. Clones were sequenced by immunoSEQ multiplex PCR, and TCRdb holds only the in-frame ones, with some missing. The sample includes 42,000 or so clones, around 84% of them seen just once. Sample: CD4+ or CD8+ T cells sorted from blood, taken in a trial of the OX40 agonist ivuxolimab. The receptors originated from an adult with an advanced solid tumor such as melanoma, head and neck, liver or kidney cancer.

CDR3: CASSLSGPSSYEQYF. The CDR3 bases are TGCGCCAGCAGCTTGTCGGGACCCAGCTCCTACGAGCAGTACTTC. The chain employs TRBV5-1 and TRBJ2-7; D tentatively fits TRBD1 or TRBD2 (5 bases each). The CDR3 totals 15 residues. Germline CDR1 SGHRS, CDR2 YFSETQ. V dropped 1 base and J dropped 0 bases, with 11 bases sitting between them.

The rearrangement uses TRBV7-9 and TRBJ2-2; D possibly corresponds to TRBD2 (5 bases). Per the germline V gene, CDR1 is SEHNR and CDR2 is FQNEAQ (reference sequence). The CDR3 sequence is 17 residues long. Trimming took 5 bases from V and 7 from J, leaving 23 bases between them. The CDR3 DNA sequence: TGTGCCAGCAGCCGCCGCGAGGGCCTACCCTACTTCGGGGAGCTGTTTTTT. The encoded protein is CASSRREGLPYFGELFF.